This entry lists 12 T cell receptor beta chains sequenced from one sample in a study of T cell responses to AZD1222 COVID-19 vaccine (dated by TCRdb to the early 2020s). To prepare the library, the immunoSEQ multiplex PCR assay was applied. TCRdb's version of the immuneACCESS table is confined to in-frame rearrangements and falls short of the full clone set. An unresolved V gene accounts for under half of the shortfall where checked; the remainder is of unknown origin. The sample table lists 170,000 or so clones, about nine tenths of them with a count of one. The ten largest clones add up to approximately 1.6% of the sample. The label giving this sample's time point can be read as: baseline before first vaccination. This sample comprised peripheral blood, obtained on day 0 of AZD1222 vaccination. The origin of the receptors is an adult in good health.

The chain recombines TRBV28 with TRBJ1-2, with unresolved D. CDR1 and CDR2 (germline): MDHEN, SYDVKM. Trimming cost V 6 bases and J 2 bases, with 13 bases left between them. The CDR3 covers 14 residues. In DNA, the CDR3 is TGTGCCAGCAGCCTGGCGGAGTGGAACTATGGCTACACCTTC. Translated, it gives CASSLAEWNYGYTF.

This sequence joins TRBV7-9 and TRBJ1-1; a weak D match, TRBD1 (6 bases). CDR1 and CDR2 (germline): SEHNR, FQNEAQ (reference sequence). This CDR3 region has 15 residues. With 5 bases removed from V and 2 bases from J, the gap between germline ends came to 15 bases. The CDR3 protein is CASSAPGHRNTEAFF. CDR3 in DNA: TGTGCCAGCAGCGCCCCGGGACACCGAAACACTGAAGCTTTCTTT.

The chain recombines TRBV6-5 with TRBJ2-3; D may be TRBD2 (5 bases). The V and J ends lost 6 bases and 5 bases respectively, with 15 bases between them. Germline-derived CDR1 and CDR2 are MNHEY and SVGAGI. There are 14 residues in the CDR3. CDR3 in DNA: TGTGCCAGCAGACCCCCCCTAGCTATAGATACGCAGTATTTT. Residues: CASRPPLAIDTQYF.

This sequence joins TRBV4-1 and TRBJ2-3, with D possibly matching TRBD2 (6 bases). Trimming stripped 0 bases from V and 2 bases from J, with 9 bases between. CDR3 size: 15 residues. Per the germline V gene, CDR1 is MGHRA and CDR2 is YSYEKL. Here the CDR3 DNA reads TGCGCCAGCAGCCAAGATAGCGGACCCACAGATACGCAGTATTTT. It encodes CASSQDSGPTDTQYF.

The chain combines TRBV4-3 with TRBJ1-1, with D unresolved. CDR1 LGHNA and CDR2 YSLEER come from the germline V gene. Between the trimmed V and J ends, which lost 3 bases and 0 bases, there was a span of 17 bases. The CDR3 is 17 residues long. CDR3 DNA sequence: TGCGCCAGCAGCCAGGGGAACTTAGACATGATGAACACTGAAGCTTTCTTT. It translates to CASSQGNLDMMNTEAFF.

The genes are TRBV5-6 and TRBJ1-2; TRBD1 agrees at 8 bases. The V and J ends lost 7 bases and 6 bases, in that order; junction bases with no gene match: 5. The CDR3 is 12 amino acids. CDR1 SGHDT and CDR2 YYEEEE come from the germline V gene. The CDR3 region has the DNA TGTGCCAGCGGAGTACAGGGGGATGGCTACACCTTC. Amino acids: CASGVQGDGYTF.

V and J are TRBV7-9 and TRBJ1-1; D remains ambiguous. Trimming took 3 bases from V and 10 from J, leaving 6 bases between them. The CDR3 consists of 10 residues. The germline V gene has CDR1 SEHNR and CDR2 FQNEAQ (reference sequence). CDR3 residues: CASSFSGAFF. CDR3 coding DNA: TGTGCCAGCAGCTTCAGCGGAGCTTTCTTT.

This sequence joins TRBV27 and TRBJ1-1, with a weak D call TRBD1 (6 bases). CDR1 MNHEY and CDR2 SMNVEV come from the germline V gene (reference sequence). The CDR3 totals 18 residues. The ends were cut back, 3 bases at V and 1 base at J, with 21 bases in the middle. The CDR3 bases are TGTGCCAGCAGTTTTCAGCACAGGGTAGGGTATGGGAACACTGAAGCTTTCTTT. Translating gives CASSFQHRVGYGNTEAFF.

This rearrangement joins TRBV5-1 to TRBJ1-1; TRBD1 agrees at 8 bases. CDR1 and CDR2 (germline): SGHRS, YFSETQ. The CDR3 loop spans 17 amino acids. V lost 2 bases, J lost 4 bases, and 13 bases stayed unmatched. The CDR3 DNA follows: TGCGCCAGCAGCTTCCTAGGGCAGGGGGCGGCGGGCACTGAAGCTTTCTTT. Translation: CASSFLGQGAAGTEAFF.

The rearrangement links TRBV28 to TRBJ1-5, with D possibly matching TRBD1 (6 bases). V lost 6 bases to trimming and J lost 5 bases, with 17 bases between them. The CDR3 loop spans 15 amino acids. Germline values: CDR1 MDHEN, CDR2 SYDVKM. The CDR3 region is CASRQGGQSHQPQHF. The CDR3 region has the DNA TGTGCCAGCAGACAGGGAGGACAGAGCCATCAGCCCCAGCATTTT.

CDR3 bases: TGTGCCAGCAGCTTACAACAGGCTAATCTGGACGAGCAGTACTTC. This sequence encodes CASSLQQANLDEQYF. The chain recombines TRBV7-2 with TRBJ2-7; a weak D match, TRBD1 (5 bases). The CDR3 loop spans 15 amino acids. Trimming stripped 2 bases from V and 5 bases from J, with 16 bases between. CDR1 SGHTA and CDR2 FQGNSA come from the germline V gene. Full variable domain (missing parts from reference TRBV7-2 and TRBJ2-7): GAGVSQSPSNKVTEKGKDVELRCDPISGHTALYWYRQSLGQGLEFLIYFQGNSAPDKSGLPSDRFSAERTGGSVSTLTIQRTQQEDSAVYLCASSLQQANLDEQYFGPGTRLTVT.

This clone was found once. The V call is TRBV5-1, the J call TRBJ1-1; 7 nucleotides agree with TRBD1. Germline V lookup: CDR1 SGHRS, CDR2 YFSETQ. The CDR3 extends over 16 amino acids. The V gene end was trimmed by 4 bases and the J gene end by 0 bases; junction bases not matched to a gene: 9. CDR3: CASSRQGLQLNTEAFF. Written as DNA, the CDR3 is TGCGCCAGCAGCCGACAGGGTCTCCAATTGAACACTGAAGCTTTCTTT.